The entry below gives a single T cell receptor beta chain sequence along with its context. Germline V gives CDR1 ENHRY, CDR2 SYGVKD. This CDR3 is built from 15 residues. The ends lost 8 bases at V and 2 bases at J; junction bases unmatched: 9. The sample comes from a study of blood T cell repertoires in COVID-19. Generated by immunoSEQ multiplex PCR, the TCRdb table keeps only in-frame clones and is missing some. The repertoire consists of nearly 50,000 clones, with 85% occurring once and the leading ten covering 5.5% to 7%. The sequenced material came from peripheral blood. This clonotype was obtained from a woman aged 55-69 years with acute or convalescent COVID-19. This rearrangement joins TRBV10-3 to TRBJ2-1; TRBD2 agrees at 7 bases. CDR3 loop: CAIGRAGTPYNEQFF. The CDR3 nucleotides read TGTGCCATCGGACGAGCGGGAACCCCCTACAATGAGCAGTTCTTC.